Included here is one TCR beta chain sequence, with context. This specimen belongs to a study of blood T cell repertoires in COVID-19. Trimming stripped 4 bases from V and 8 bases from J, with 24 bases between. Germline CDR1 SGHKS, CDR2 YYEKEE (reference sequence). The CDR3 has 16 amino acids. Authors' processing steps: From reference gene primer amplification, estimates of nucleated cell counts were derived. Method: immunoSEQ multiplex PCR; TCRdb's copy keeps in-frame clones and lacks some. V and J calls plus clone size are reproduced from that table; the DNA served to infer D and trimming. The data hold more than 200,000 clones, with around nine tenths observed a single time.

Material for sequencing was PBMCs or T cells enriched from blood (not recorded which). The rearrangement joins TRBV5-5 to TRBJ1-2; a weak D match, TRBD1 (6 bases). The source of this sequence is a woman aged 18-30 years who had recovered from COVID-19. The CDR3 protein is CASSPRPAGATGGYTF. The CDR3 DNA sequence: TGTGCCAGCAGCCCCCGCCCTGCGGGGGCGACCGGCGGCTACACCTTC.